This T cell receptor (beta chain) came from a study of T cells after posttransplantation cyclophosphamide. A marrow graft followed busulfan-fludarabine conditioning, with cyclophosphamide on days +3 and +4. General study points: Donor CD8+ memory clones often dominated recipient blood repertoires at later times. Tissue-infiltrating T cells from skin or gut overlapped little with blood T cells.

Produced via immunoSEQ multiplex PCR; TCRdb's table is partial and in-frame only. Listed for the sample are approximately 17,000 clones, none seen a single time. Trimming pared 1 base from V and 0 bases from J, leaving 9 bases between. The V gene's germline CDR1 is SGHTA and CDR2 FQGNSA. The CDR3 extends over 15 amino acids. This clone has a count of ten or more. The antigen is undetermined. The gene calls are TRBV7-2 and TRBJ1-1; no clear D gene. The TCR was taken from a female patient in her thirties or forties who received an allogeneic stem cell transplant from a related donor, was CMV-positive, and had no GVHD. Some T cells may be provided by the graft donor. The specimen comprised PBMCs, sampled after allogeneic stem cell transplant with posttransplant cyclophosphamide. The CDR3 DNA is TGTGCCAGCAGCTTAGTCAGCGGCCTGAACACTGAAGCTTTCTTT. Amino acids: CASSLVSGLNTEAFF.